These 27 T cell receptor beta chains came from one sample sequenced in a study of blood T cell repertoires in COVID-19. TCRdb keeps only in-frame clones here, not all; method: immunoSEQ multiplex PCR. This table holds over 95,000 clones, roughly 80% found once. Material: peripheral blood. The source is a man aged 50-59 years with acute or convalescent COVID-19.

V gene TRBV9 combines with J gene TRBJ2-1; TRBD2 matches 10 bases. V trimming: 3 bases; J trimming: 0 bases; junction bases outside the gene matches: 9. The CDR3 length is 18 residues. In germline, CDR1 is SGDLS, CDR2 YYNGEE. The CDR3 DNA follows: TGTGCCAGCAGCGGGAGCGGGGGGGCCTTGAGCTCCTACAATGAGCAGTTCTTC. This gives the protein CASSGSGGALSSYNEQFF.

The gene calls are TRBV13 and TRBJ2-1; TRBD2 aligns across 8 bases. Trimming cost V 5 bases and J 5 bases; bases outside gene matches: 11. Germline values: CDR1 PRHDT, CDR2 FYEKMQ (reference sequence). CDR3 length equals 16 residues. The CDR3 nucleotides read TGTGCCAGCAGCCGAGTTCGGGGGGGTGGTGACAATGAGCAGTTCTTC. It yields the protein CASSRVRGGGDNEQFF.

In its sample, this clone was seen a few times. The V call is TRBV12-3 or TRBV12-4, the J call TRBJ1-2; D gene unclear. This CDR3 region has 12 residues. Deletions cut 5 bases from V and 8 bases from J, with 12 bases between. CDR3 protein: CASSGPGKGYTF. Written as DNA, the CDR3 is TGTGCCAGCAGTGGCCCCGGGAAGGGCTACACCTTC.

The chain has TRBV19 and TRBJ1-5, with TRBD1 as a possible D gene (5 bases). V was clipped by 7 bases and J by 0 bases, with 19 bases between them. In germline, CDR1 is LNHDA, CDR2 SQIVND (reference sequence). This CDR3 region has 17 residues. The CDR3 region is CASNPPAGHYSNQPQHF. As DNA, the CDR3 is TGTGCCAGTAACCCTCCGGCAGGACATTATAGCAATCAGCCCCAGCATTTT.

This clone appeared a few times. The chain employs TRBV3-1 (or the pseudogene TRBV3-2) and TRBJ1-2; possibly TRBD1 for D (6 bases). The CDR3 totals 14 residues. Germline lookup yields CDR1 LGHDT and CDR2 YNNKEL (reference sequence). Trimming removed 5 bases from V and 2 bases from J, with 12 bases in between. The CDR3 nucleotides are TGTGCCAGCAGCGCCCCAGGGGCAAACTATGGCTACACCTTC. As protein: CASSAPGANYGYTF.

V gene TRBV19 combines with J gene TRBJ1-5, with TRBD1 matching 9 bases. The ends lost 7 bases at V and 0 bases at J; junction bases unmatched: 10. The CDR3 has 17 amino acids. The germline CDR1 and CDR2 sequences are LNHDA and SQIVND (reference sequence). CDR3 residues: CASMGTGRPYSNQPQHF. In nucleotides, the CDR3 is TGTGCCAGTATGGGGACAGGGAGGCCTTATAGCAATCAGCCCCAGCATTTT.

A single count supports this clone. The V and J genes are TRBV4-1 and TRBJ2-2, with D possibly TRBD2 on 6 matching bases. The germline V gene encodes CDR1 MGHRA and CDR2 YSYEKL. The CDR3 consists of 17 residues. Trimming shortened V by 4 bases and J by 2 bases, and 17 bases separated the two germline ends. In DNA form, the CDR3 reads TGCGCCAGCAGCCGAAAAGATCCGGGGGTTAACACCGGGGAGCTGTTTTTT. As protein: CASSRKDPGVNTGELFF.

The CDR3 region has the DNA TGCGCCAGCAGCTTCCGGGACTCACGGCGGGGCACAGATACGCAGTATTTT. This translates into CASSFRDSRRGTDTQYF. V and J are TRBV5-1 and TRBJ2-3; maybe TRBD2 (6 bases). Trimming stripped 2 bases from V and 1 base from J, with 17 bases between. Germline V gives CDR1 SGHRS, CDR2 YFSETQ. The CDR3 consists of 17 residues. Full variable domain (rest looked up from reference TRBV5-1 and TRBJ2-3): KAGVTQTPRYLIKTRGQQVTLSCSPISGHRSVSWYQQTPGQGLQFLFEYFSETQRNKGNFPGRFSGRQFSNSRSEMNVSTLELGDSALYLCASSFRDSRRGTDTQYFGPGTRLTVL.

The rearrangement uses TRBV11-3 and TRBJ1-6; no reliable D call. Germline assignment: CDR1 SGHNT and CDR2 YENEEA. Trimming cost V 0 bases and J 4 bases, with 13 bases left between them. The CDR3 runs 17 residues. The CDR3 sequence is CASSLDVPGPYNSPLHF. The CDR3 DNA is TGTGCCAGCAGCTTAGACGTACCGGGTCCTTATAATTCACCCCTCCACTTT.

The chain couples TRBV5-6 to TRBJ2-3; TRBD2 matches at 8 bases. The CDR3 runs 15 residues. The germline V gene encodes CDR1 SGHDT and CDR2 YYEEEE. With 3 bases clipped from V and 4 bases from J, the junction kept 7 bases outside the gene matches. The CDR3 nucleotides read TGTGCCAGCAGCTGGGATAGCGGGGCCCCAGATACGCAGTATTTT. Translated, it gives CASSWDSGAPDTQYF.

The genes are TRBV5-1 and TRBJ1-2; unclear D gene. In germline, CDR1 is SGHRS, CDR2 YFSETQ. This CDR3 comprises 15 residues. The V end lost 0 bases, the J end lost 2 bases, and 11 bases lay between the germline ends. The CDR3, as DNA: TGCGCCAGCAGCTTGGGGGCAGGTGAAAACTATGGCTACACCTTC. It codes for CASSLGAGENYGYTF. Complete variable domain (other parts from reference TRBV5-1 and TRBJ1-2): KAGVTQTPRYLIKTRGQQVTLSCSPISGHRSVSWYQQTPGQGLQFLFEYFSETQRNKGNFPGRFSGRQFSNSRSEMNVSTLELGDSALYLCASSLGAGENYGYTFGSGTRLTVV.

The chain is built from TRBV23-1 and TRBJ2-7; a weak D match, TRBD1 (5 bases). TRBV23-1 is designated an ORF whose function remains uncertain. The CDR3 has 16 residues. Trimming shortened V by 2 bases and J by 1 base, and 15 bases separated the two germline ends. CDR3 in DNA: TGCGCCAGCAGTCAAATGGTAGGCAGGGAATCCTACGAGCAGTACTTC. Amino acid sequence: CASSQMVGRESYEQYF.

The rearrangement uses TRBV6-5 and TRBJ2-7; 7 bases line up with TRBD1. The CDR3 extends over 15 amino acids. The V gene end was trimmed by 9 bases and the J gene end by 0 bases; junction bases not matched to a gene: 11. CDR1 and CDR2 (germline): MNHEY, SVGAGI. CDR3 bases: TGTGCCAGACAAACCGGGACAGACATCTCCTACGAGCAGTACGTC. This encodes CARQTGTDISYEQYV.

In this sample, this clone turned up a few times. The V call is TRBV6-5, the J call TRBJ1-1; the D gene is possibly TRBD1 (6 bases). The CDR3 spans 13 residues. The V gene's germline CDR1 is MNHEY and CDR2 SVGAGI. With 6 bases removed from V and 1 base from J, the gap between germline ends came to 9 bases. The DNA of the CDR3 is TGTGCCAGCAGCCAGACAGGGAACACTGAAGCTTTCTTT. It yields the protein CASSQTGNTEAFF.

This clone has only a few counts. The chain links TRBV5-4 to TRBJ1-4, with TRBD1 matching 11 bases. This CDR3 spans 18 amino acids. The germline CDR1 and CDR2 sequences are SGHNT and YYREEE (reference sequence). With V trimmed by 0 bases and J by 2 bases, 6 bases remained unmatched. Here the CDR3 DNA reads TGTGCCAGCAGCTTGGCCGGGACAGGGGGTCTTACTAATGAAAAACTGTTTTTT. The encoded protein is CASSLAGTGGLTNEKLFF.

This clone was found a few times. This sequence joins TRBV24-1 and TRBJ2-1, with D maybe TRBD1 (7 bases). This CDR3 has 14 amino acids. Looked up from germline, CDR1 is KGHDR and CDR2 is SFDVKD. Trimming pared 5 bases from V and 5 bases from J, leaving 12 bases between. This chain's CDR3 is CATSGGRGDNEQFF. The CDR3 DNA is TGTGCCACCAGTGGTGGCAGGGGGGACAATGAGCAGTTCTTC.

The rearrangement links TRBV7-2 to TRBJ2-5; 10 bases align to TRBD2. Germline CDR1 SGHTA, CDR2 FQGNSA. V shed 5 bases and J 5 bases; nucleotides not matched to a gene: 17. The CDR3 has 18 residues. CDR3 DNA: TGTGCCAGCAGCCCCGGGACTAGCGTCACCATCGGAAGGGAGACCCAGTACTTC. Amino acids: CASSPGTSVTIGRETQYF.

This sequence joins TRBV6-2 or TRBV6-3 and TRBJ1-1, with TRBD1 identical over 7 bases. V was clipped by 2 bases and J by 8 bases; unmatched bases: 2. This CDR3 spans 12 amino acids. Per the germline V gene, CDR1 is MNHEY and CDR2 is SVGEGT. In DNA form, the CDR3 reads TGTGCCAGCAGTTACCCGGACAGGGAAGCTTTCTTT. Translated: CASSYPDREAFF.

This clone was recorded only once. V and J are TRBV28 and TRBJ2-7; 7 bases map to TRBD1. V gave up 6 bases and J gave up 9 bases; unmatched junction bases: 8. This CDR3 has 12 amino acids. CDR1 MDHEN and CDR2 SYDVKM come from the germline V gene. CDR3 coding DNA: TGTGCCAGCAGCCTCACAGGGGCCGGGCAGTACTTC. Encoded protein: CASSLTGAGQYF.

The J gene is TRBJ1-1, the V gene TRBV11-2; a weak D match, TRBD1 (5 bases). Germline V gene sequence: CDR1 SGHAT, CDR2 FQNNGV. Trimming removed 5 bases at V and 1 base at J, with 14 bases between. The CDR3 has 15 amino acids. CDR3 coding DNA: TGTGCCAGCAGCCCCCTCCCGGGGGGGAACACTGAAGCTTTCTTT. Amino acid sequence: CASSPLPGGNTEAFF.

This clone came up a few times. The gene calls are TRBV2 and TRBJ2-3, with a tentative D call TRBD1 (7 bases). V lost 4 bases to trimming and J lost 4 bases, with 12 bases between them. CDR3 length: 14 residues. Per germline, CDR1 SNHLY and CDR2 FYNNEI. The CDR3 DNA follows: TGTGCCAGCAGTGTAGGCAGGGGGGCAGATACGCAGTATTTT. This gives the protein CASSVGRGADTQYF.

The chain carries TRBV19 and TRBJ1-2, with D possibly matching TRBD1 (6 bases). V lost 3 bases, J lost 6 bases, and 17 bases lay in between. This CDR3 spans 15 amino acids. The germline V gene has CDR1 LNHDA and CDR2 SQIVND (reference sequence). The CDR3 loop reads CASSILRQGKNGYTF. The CDR3 region has the DNA TGTGCCAGTAGTATTCTTCGGCAGGGGAAGAATGGCTACACCTTC.

The CDR3 DNA reads TGTGCCAGCAGTGGGGGACTAGCAGATGAGCAGTTCTTC. The encoded protein is CASSGGLADEQFF. J is TRBJ2-1 and V is TRBV2, with 9 positions matching TRBD2. The germline gives CDR1 SNHLY, CDR2 FYNNEI. V gave up 4 bases and J gave up 8 bases; unmatched junction bases: 3. The CDR3 loop spans 13 amino acids.

The V and J genes are TRBV3-1 (or the pseudogene TRBV3-2) and TRBJ1-4; no firm D call. Trimming took off 0 bases at V and 4 bases at J, with 3 bases between the two ends. Germline CDR1 and CDR2: LGHDT and YNNKEL (reference sequence). CDR3 size: 13 residues. In DNA form, the CDR3 reads TGTGCCAGCAGCCAAGATTATAATGAAAAACTGTTTTTT. Residues: CASSQDYNEKLFF.

The V and J genes are TRBV9 and TRBJ2-7; TRBD1 is a possible D gene (5 bases). CDR1 and CDR2 (germline): SGDLS, YYNGEE. Trimming shortened V by 3 bases and J by 1 base, and 14 bases separated the two germline ends. This CDR3 is built from 15 residues. For the CDR3, the DNA is TGTGCCAGCAGCGCCGGCGGACACGGTTCCTACGAGCAGTACTTC. Residues: CASSAGGHGSYEQYF.

The chain uses TRBV6-5 and TRBJ1-5; maybe TRBD1 (5 bases). Germline V gene lookup returns CDR1 MNHEY and CDR2 SVGAGI. Trimming took 6 bases from V and 0 from J, leaving 9 bases between them. The CDR3 length is 14 residues. The CDR3 nucleotides read TGTGCCAGCAGGGACACTATTAGCAATCAGCCCCAGCATTTT. This encodes CASRDTISNQPQHF.

The genes are TRBV7-9 and TRBJ1-6; D is unresolved. V was cut by 2 bases and J by 8 bases, with 10 bases left in between. CDR1 and CDR2 from the germline V gene are SEHNR and FQNEAQ (reference sequence). The CDR3 totals 14 residues. DNA of the CDR3: TGTGCCAGCAGCTTAAAGGAGGTTGATTCACCCCTCCACTTT. Its translation: CASSLKEVDSPLHF.